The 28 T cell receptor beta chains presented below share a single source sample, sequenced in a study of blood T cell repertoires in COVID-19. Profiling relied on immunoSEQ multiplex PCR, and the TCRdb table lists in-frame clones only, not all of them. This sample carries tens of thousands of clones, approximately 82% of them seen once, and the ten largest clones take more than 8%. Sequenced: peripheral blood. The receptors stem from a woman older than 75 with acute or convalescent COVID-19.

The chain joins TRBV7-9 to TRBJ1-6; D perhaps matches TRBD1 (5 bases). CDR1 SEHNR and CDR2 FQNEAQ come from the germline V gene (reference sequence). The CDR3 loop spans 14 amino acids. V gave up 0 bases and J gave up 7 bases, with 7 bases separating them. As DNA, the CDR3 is TGTGCCAGCAGCTTAGCGCAGGGCAATTCACCCCTCCACTTT. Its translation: CASSLAQGNSPLHF.

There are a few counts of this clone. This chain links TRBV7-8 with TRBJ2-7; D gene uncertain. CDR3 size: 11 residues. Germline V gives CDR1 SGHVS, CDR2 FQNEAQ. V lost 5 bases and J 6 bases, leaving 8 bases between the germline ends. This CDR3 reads CASSLRREQYF. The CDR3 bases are TGTGCCAGCAGCCTCCGTCGCGAGCAGTACTTC.

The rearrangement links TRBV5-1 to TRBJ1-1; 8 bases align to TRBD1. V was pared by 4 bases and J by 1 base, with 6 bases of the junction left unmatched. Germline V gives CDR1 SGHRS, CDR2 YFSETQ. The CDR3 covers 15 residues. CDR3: CASSDGTGPNTEAFF. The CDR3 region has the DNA TGCGCCAGCAGCGACGGGACAGGTCCGAACACTGAAGCTTTCTTT.

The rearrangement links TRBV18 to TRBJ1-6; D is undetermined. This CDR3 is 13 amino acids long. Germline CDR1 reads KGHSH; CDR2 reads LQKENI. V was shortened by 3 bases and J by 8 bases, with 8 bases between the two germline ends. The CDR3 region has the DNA TGTGCCAGCTCACCTCGGGTCGATTCACCCCTCCACTTT. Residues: CASSPRVDSPLHF.

Here the CDR3 reads CSVVAGTGGNTEAFF. CDR3 sequence (DNA): TGCAGCGTTGTGGCCGGGACAGGGGGGAACACTGAAGCTTTCTTT. The rearrangement links TRBV29-1 to TRBJ1-1; 11 bases map to TRBD1. The CDR3 loop spans 15 amino acids. Trimming at V came to 4 bases and at J to 1 base, leaving 5 bases not matched to a gene. Germline CDR1 and CDR2: SQVTM and ANQGSEA. Filled out from reference TRBV29-1 and TRBJ1-1, the complete variable domain reads SAVISQKPSRDICQRGTSLTIQCQVDSQVTMMFWYRQQPGQSLTLIATANQGSEATYESGFVIDKFPISRPNLTFSTLTVSNMSPEDSSIYLCSVVAGTGGNTEAFFGQGTRLTVV.

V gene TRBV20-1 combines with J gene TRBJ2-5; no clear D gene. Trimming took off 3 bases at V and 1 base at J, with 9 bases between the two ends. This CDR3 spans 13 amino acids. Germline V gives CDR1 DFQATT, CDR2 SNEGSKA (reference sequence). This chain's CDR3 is CSASQVIQETQYF. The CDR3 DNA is TGCAGTGCTAGTCAGGTTATCCAAGAGACCCAGTACTTC.

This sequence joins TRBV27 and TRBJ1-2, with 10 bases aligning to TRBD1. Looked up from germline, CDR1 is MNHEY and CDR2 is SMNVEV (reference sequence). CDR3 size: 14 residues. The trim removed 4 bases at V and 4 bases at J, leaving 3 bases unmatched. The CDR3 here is CASSSWTGGYGYTF. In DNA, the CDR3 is TGTGCCAGCAGTTCCTGGACAGGGGGCTATGGCTACACCTTC.

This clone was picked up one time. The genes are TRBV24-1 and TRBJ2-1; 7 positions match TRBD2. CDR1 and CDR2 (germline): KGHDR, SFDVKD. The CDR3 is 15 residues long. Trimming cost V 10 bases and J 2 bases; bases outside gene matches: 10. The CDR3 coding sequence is TGTGCCACTTCTTCAGGGAGGGCACCCTACAATGAGCAGTTCTTC. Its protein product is CATSSGRAPYNEQFF.

CDR3 region: CASSSGRRTGELFF. CDR3 DNA sequence: TGTGCCAGCAGTAGCGGGAGGAGAACCGGGGAGCTGTTTTTT. The V gene is TRBV27, the J gene TRBJ2-2; 9 positions match TRBD2. V gave up 5 bases and J gave up 5 bases; unmatched junction bases: 3. The CDR3 runs 14 residues. The V gene's germline CDR1 is MNHEY and CDR2 SMNVEV (reference sequence).

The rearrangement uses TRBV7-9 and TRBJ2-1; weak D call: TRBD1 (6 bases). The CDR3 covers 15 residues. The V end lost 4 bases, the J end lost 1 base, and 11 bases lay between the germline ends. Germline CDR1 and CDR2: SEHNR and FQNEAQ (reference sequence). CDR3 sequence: CASSSRTASYNEQFF. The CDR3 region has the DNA TGTGCCAGCAGCTCCCGGACAGCGTCCTACAATGAGCAGTTCTTC. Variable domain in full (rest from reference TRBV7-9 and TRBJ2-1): DTGVSQNPRHKITKRGQNVTFRCDPISEHNRLYWYRQTLGQGPEFLTYFQNEAQLEKSRLLSDRFSAERPKGSFSTLEIQRTEQGDSAMYLCASSSRTASYNEQFFGPGTRLTVL.

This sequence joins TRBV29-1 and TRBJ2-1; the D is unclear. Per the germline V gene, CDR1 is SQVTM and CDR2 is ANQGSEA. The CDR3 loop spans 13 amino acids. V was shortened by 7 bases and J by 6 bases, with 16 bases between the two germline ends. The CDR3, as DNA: TGCAGCGCCAGCGCCCCCCCCTCCAATGAGCAGTTCTTC. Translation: CSASAPPSNEQFF.

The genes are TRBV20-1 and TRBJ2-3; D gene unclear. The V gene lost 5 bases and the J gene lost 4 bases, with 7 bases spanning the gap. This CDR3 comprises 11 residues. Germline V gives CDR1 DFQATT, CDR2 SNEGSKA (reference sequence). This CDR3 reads CSAGLADTQYF. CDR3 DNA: TGCAGTGCTGGTTTAGCAGATACGCAGTATTTT.

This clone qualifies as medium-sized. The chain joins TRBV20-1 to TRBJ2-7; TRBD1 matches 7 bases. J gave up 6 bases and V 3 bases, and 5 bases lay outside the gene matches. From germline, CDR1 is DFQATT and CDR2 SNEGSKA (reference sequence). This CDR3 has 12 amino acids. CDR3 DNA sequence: TGCAGTGCTAGTGAAGACAGGGCCGAGCAGTACTTC. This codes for CSASEDRAEQYF.

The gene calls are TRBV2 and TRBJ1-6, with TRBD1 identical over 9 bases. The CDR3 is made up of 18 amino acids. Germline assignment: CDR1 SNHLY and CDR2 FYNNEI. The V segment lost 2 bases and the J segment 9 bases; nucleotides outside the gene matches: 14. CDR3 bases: TGTGCCAGCAGTGAATTCCGGGACAGGGCTTTAATGTCTTCACCCCTCCACTTT. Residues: CASSEFRDRALMSSPLHF. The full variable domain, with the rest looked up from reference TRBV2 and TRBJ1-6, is EPEVTQTPSHQVTQMGQEVILRCVPISNHLYFYWYRQILGQKVEFLVSFYNNEISEKSEIFDDQFSVERPDGSNFTLKIRSTKLEDSAMYFCASSEFRDRALMSSPLHFGNGTRLTVT.

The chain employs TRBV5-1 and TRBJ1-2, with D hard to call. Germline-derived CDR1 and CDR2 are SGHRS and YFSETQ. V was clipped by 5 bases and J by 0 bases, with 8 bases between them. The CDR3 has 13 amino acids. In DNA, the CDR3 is TGCGCCAGCAGTGGGGAGGCTAACTATGGCTACACCTTC. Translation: CASSGEANYGYTF.

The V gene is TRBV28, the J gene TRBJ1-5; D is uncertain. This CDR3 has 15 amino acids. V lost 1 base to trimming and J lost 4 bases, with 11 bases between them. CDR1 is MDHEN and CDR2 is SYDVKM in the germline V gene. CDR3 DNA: TGTGCCAGCAGTTTATTATGGGCCCTTAATCAGCCCCAGCATTTT. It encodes CASSLLWALNQPQHF.

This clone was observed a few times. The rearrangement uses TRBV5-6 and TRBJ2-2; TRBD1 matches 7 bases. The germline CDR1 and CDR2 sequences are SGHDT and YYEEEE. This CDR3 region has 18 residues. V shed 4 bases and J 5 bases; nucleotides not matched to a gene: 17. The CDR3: CASSLGLPSTGRTGELFF. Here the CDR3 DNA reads TGTGCCAGCAGCCTGGGCTTACCATCGACAGGGCGGACCGGGGAGCTGTTTTTT.

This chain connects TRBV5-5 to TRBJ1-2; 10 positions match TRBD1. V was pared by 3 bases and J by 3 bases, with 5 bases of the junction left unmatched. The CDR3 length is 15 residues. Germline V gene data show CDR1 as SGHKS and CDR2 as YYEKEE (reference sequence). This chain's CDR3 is CASSSGQGRYYGYTF. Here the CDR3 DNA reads TGTGCCAGCAGCTCGGGACAGGGGCGGTACTATGGCTACACCTTC. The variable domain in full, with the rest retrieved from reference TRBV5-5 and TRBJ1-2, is DAGVTQSPTHLIKTRGQQVTLRCSPISGHKSVSWYQQVLGQGPQFIFQYYEKEERGRGNFPDRFSARQFPNYSSELNVNALLLGDSALYLCASSSGQGRYYGYTFGSGTRLTVV.

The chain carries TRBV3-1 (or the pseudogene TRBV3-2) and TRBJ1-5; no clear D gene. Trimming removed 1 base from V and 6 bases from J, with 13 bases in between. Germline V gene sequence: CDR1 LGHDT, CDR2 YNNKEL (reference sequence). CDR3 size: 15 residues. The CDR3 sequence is CASSQARDLGQPQHF. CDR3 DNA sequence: TGTGCCAGCAGCCAAGCGCGGGATTTGGGTCAGCCCCAGCATTTT.

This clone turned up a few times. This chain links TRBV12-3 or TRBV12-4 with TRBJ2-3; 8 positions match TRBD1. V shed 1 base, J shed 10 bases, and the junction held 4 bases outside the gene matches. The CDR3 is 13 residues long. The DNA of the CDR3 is TGTGCCAGCAGTTTAGGGACAGGGTTAGCGCAGTATTTT. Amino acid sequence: CASSLGTGLAQYF.

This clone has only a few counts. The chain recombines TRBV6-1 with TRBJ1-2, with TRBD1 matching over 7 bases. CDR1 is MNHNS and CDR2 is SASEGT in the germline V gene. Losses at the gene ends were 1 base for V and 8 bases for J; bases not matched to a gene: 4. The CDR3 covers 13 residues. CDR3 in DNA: TGTGCCAGCAGTGAAGGGGACAGCCGGGGCTACACCTTC. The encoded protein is CASSEGDSRGYTF.

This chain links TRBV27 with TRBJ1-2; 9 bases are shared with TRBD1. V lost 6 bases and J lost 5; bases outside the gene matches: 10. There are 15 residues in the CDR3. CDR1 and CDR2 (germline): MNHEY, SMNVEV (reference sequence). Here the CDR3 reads CASSPTWDRAYGYTF. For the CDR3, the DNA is TGTGCCAGCAGCCCTACCTGGGACAGGGCTTATGGCTACACCTTC.

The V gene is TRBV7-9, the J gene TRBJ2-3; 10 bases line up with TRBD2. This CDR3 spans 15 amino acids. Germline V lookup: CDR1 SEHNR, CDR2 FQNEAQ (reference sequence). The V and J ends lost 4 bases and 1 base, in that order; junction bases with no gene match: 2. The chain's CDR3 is CASSYGTSGTDTQYF. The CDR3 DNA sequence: TGTGCCAGCAGCTACGGGACTAGCGGCACAGATACGCAGTATTTT.

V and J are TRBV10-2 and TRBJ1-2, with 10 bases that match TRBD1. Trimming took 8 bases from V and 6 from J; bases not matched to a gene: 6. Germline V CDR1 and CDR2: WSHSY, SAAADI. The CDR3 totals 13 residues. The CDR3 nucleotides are TGCGCCAGCCGATTCGGGACAGGGGATGGCTACACCTTC. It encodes CASRFGTGDGYTF.

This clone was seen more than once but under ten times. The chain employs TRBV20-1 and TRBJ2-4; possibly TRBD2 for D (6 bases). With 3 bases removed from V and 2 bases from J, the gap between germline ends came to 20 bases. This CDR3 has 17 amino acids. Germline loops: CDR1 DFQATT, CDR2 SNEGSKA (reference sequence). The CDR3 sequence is CSASEGGFGGTKNIQYF. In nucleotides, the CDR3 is TGCAGTGCTAGTGAAGGCGGCTTTGGGGGGACCAAAAACATTCAGTACTTC.

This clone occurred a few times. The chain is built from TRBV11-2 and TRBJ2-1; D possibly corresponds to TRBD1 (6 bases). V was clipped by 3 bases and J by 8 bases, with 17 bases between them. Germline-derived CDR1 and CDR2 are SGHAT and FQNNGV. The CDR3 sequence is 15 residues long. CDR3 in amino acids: CASSFMIRGGHEQFF. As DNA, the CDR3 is TGTGCCAGCAGCTTCATGATTCGAGGGGGTCATGAGCAGTTCTTC.

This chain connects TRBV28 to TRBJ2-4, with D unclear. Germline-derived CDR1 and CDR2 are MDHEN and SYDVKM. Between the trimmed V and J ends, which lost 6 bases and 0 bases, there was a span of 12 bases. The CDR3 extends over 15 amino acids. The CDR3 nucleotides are TGTGCCAGCAGCACACATGGTCTAGCCAAAAACATTCAGTACTTC. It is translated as CASSTHGLAKNIQYF.

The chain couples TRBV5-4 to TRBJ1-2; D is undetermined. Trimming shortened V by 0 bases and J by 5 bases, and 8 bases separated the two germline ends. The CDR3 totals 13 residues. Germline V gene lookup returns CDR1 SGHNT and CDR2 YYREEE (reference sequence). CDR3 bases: TGTGCCAGCAGCTTGGACCGGGGATATGGCTACACCTTC. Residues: CASSLDRGYGYTF. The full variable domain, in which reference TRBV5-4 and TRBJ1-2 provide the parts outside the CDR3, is ETGVTQSPTHLIKTRGQQVTLRCSSQSGHNTVSWYQQALGQGPQFIFQYYREEENGRGNFPPRFSGLQFPNYSSELNVNALELDDSALYLCASSLDRGYGYTFGSGTRLTVV.